This TCR beta chain was found in a study of CD8+CD57+ T cells in acquired aplastic anemia. On the study more broadly: DNA per sorted CD4+ or CD8+ sample ranged roughly 0.19 to 27.4 ug, averaging roughly 3.5 ug. Study results and caveats: In common between the patients and the controls were twenty-nine CD8+ CDR3 sequences.

This clonotype has only a few counts. The antigen remains unidentified. Patients picked for sequencing had shown CD8+CD57+ cell expansion detected by flow cytometry. The use of genomic DNA as template underpinned the TCR beta VDJ and CDR3 profiling. Via MiXCR, TCRdb re-called the reads, giving one row per CDR3 protein. The sample consists of 450,000 to 600,000 distinct CDR3 sequences, 25% to 40% of them appearing once. This TCR was recovered from a human donor with aplastic anemia. Sequencing input: sorted CD4+, CD8+, or CD8+CD57+ T cells (not recorded which) from PBMCs.

The CDR3 spells CASSLAGSTYNEQFF. For the CDR3, the DNA is TGCGCCAGCAGCTTAGCTGGGAGTACCTACAATGAGCAGTTCTTC. The chain carries TRBV5-1 and TRBJ2-1, with TRBD2 as a possible D gene (5 bases). V gave up 2 bases and J gave up 2 bases, with 11 bases separating them. This CDR3 has 15 amino acids. Germline V gives CDR1 SGHRS, CDR2 YFSETQ.